This passage covers 18 T cell receptor beta chains from one sample sequenced in a study of neurological immune-mediated disorders. TCRdb passed the 5' RACE reads through MiXCR, listing each CDR3 protein once. The data hold 35,000 to 40,000 distinct CDR3 sequences, with 9.5% to 13% observed a single time. The sequenced sample was CD4+ T cells from blood. These receptors came from a woman aged 30 to 39 with HTLV-1-associated myelopathy (HAM/TSP).

The table lists this clonotype with many counts. V and J are TRBV4-1 and TRBJ2-3, with D possibly being TRBD1 (6 bases). V lost 2 bases to trimming and J lost 1 base, with 25 bases between them. In germline, CDR1 is MGHRA, CDR2 YSYEKL. This CDR3 contains 20 residues. The CDR3 nucleotides read TGCGCCAGCAGCCAACAGACCAGACCTTCCGGGACACCCCGCACAGATACGCAGTATTTT. It specifies CASSQQTRPSGTPRTDTQYF.

This clonotype was observed many times. This rearrangement joins TRBV20-1 to TRBJ1-1; a weak D match, TRBD1 (6 bases). V was shortened by 2 bases and J by 3 bases, with 16 bases between the two germline ends. CDR1 DFQATT and CDR2 SNEGSKA come from the germline V gene (reference sequence). The CDR3 has 15 amino acids. This chain's CDR3 is CSARKQGRDYTEAFF. The CDR3 DNA reads TGCAGTGCTAGAAAACAGGGAAGGGATTACACTGAAGCTTTCTTT.

This clonotype was detected ten times or more. The CDR3 sequence is CASSRRGGGNEQYF. CDR3 in DNA: TGCGCCAGCAGCAGGCGGGGGGGCGGAAACGAGCAGTACTTC. The V and J genes are TRBV5-1 and TRBJ2-7; TRBD2 matches 9 bases. CDR3 length equals 14 residues. Germline values: CDR1 SGHRS, CDR2 YFSETQ. J lost 5 bases, V lost 4 bases, and 7 bases had no gene match. The whole variable domain, filled in from reference TRBV5-1 and TRBJ2-7, reads KAGVTQTPRYLIKTRGQQVTLSCSPISGHRSVSWYQQTPGQGLQFLFEYFSETQRNKGNFPGRFSGRQFSNSRSEMNVSTLELGDSALYLCASSRRGGGNEQYFGPGTRLTVT.

A remark on this clonotype: The conserved final phenylalanine or tryptophan is absent from the CDR3, which likely points to a read error. The chain recombines TRBV5-4 with TRBJ2-1, with TRBD2 matching over 14 bases. The V gene's germline CDR1 is SGHNT and CDR2 YYREEE (reference sequence). This CDR3 spans 19 amino acids. V trimming: 0 bases; J trimming: 0 bases; junction bases outside the gene matches: 5. CDR3: CASSLGLAGGTSSYNEQFL. In nucleotides, the CDR3 is TGTGCCAGCAGCTTGGGACTAGCGGGGGGGACTAGCTCCTACAATGAGCAGTTCTTA.

The table lists this clonotype with many counts. The chain links TRBV4-1 to TRBJ2-7; 10 bases map to TRBD2. The CDR3 is made up of 16 amino acids. Losses at the gene ends were 1 base for V and 3 bases for J; bases not matched to a gene: 6. CDR1 and CDR2 from the germline V gene are MGHRA and YSYEKL. CDR3 protein: CASSQGRAGGIYEQYF. The CDR3 nucleotides are TGCGCCAGCAGCCAAGGGAGAGCGGGGGGGATCTACGAGCAGTACTTC.

This clonotype was found many times. The CDR3 DNA reads TGCAGTGCTAGAGGGGGAATTGGAGTCGAGCAGTACTTC. Residues: CSARGGIGVEQYF. This chain joins TRBV20-1 and TRBJ2-7; D gene unclear. Germline V gives CDR1 DFQATT, CDR2 SNEGSKA (reference sequence). The CDR3 length is 13 residues. V was cut by 1 base and J by 6 bases, with 13 bases left in between.

This clonotype showed up many times. This chain joins TRBV5-1 and TRBJ1-3; no firm D call. Trimming left V 2 bases short and J 0 bases short, with 12 bases between. The CDR3 length is 16 residues. Germline V lookup: CDR1 SGHRS, CDR2 YFSETQ. The CDR3 region is CASSFGRPSSGNTIYF. CDR3 nucleotide sequence: TGCGCCAGCAGCTTTGGGCGGCCAAGCTCTGGAAACACCATATATTTT.

Many counts were recorded for this clonotype. The chain joins TRBV7-2 to TRBJ2-3, with D tentatively TRBD2 (6 bases). Germline CDR1 SGHTA, CDR2 FQGNSA. V gave up 4 bases and J gave up 2 bases, with 19 bases separating them. This CDR3 has 17 amino acids. The CDR3, as DNA: TGTGCCAGCAGCTACCGTCCACCGATAGCGGTCACAGATACGCAGTATTTT. Its protein is CASSYRPPIAVTDTQYF.

This clonotype showed up many times. The genes are TRBV5-1 and TRBJ1-1; unclear D gene. CDR3 length equals 13 residues. CDR1 is SGHRS, CDR2 YFSETQ, per germline. With 4 bases removed from V and 4 bases from J, the gap between germline ends came to 11 bases. The CDR3, as DNA: TGCGCCAGCAGCCCCGGACGGTCCACTGAAGCTTTCTTT. It specifies CASSPGRSTEAFF.

This clonotype was recorded many times. The V and J genes are TRBV14 and TRBJ1-1; D might be TRBD1 (5 bases). This CDR3 has 12 residues. Germline loops: CDR1 SGHDN, CDR2 FVKESK. With 10 bases removed from V and 5 bases from J, the gap between germline ends came to 14 bases. CDR3 in amino acids: CATGRITTEAFF. As DNA, the CDR3 is TGTGCCACGGGGCGCATTACTACTGAAGCTTTCTTT.

This clonotype was counted ten times or more. The rearrangement joins TRBV12-3 or TRBV12-4 to TRBJ1-2; D is ambiguous. The CDR3 length is 15 residues. The V gene lost 2 bases and the J gene lost 3 bases, with 13 bases spanning the gap. DNA for the CDR3: TGTGCCAGCAGTTTATTGGCAGTACCTTACTATGGCTACACCTTC. As protein: CASSLLAVPYYGYTF.

This clonotype has ten or more counts. This chain joins TRBV20-1 and TRBJ1-2, with a tentative D call TRBD1 (6 bases). Trimming shortened V by 6 bases and J by 4 bases, and 12 bases separated the two germline ends. The CDR3 totals 12 residues. The V gene's germline CDR1 is DFQATT and CDR2 SNEGSKA (reference sequence). The CDR3 loop reads CSASAGAYGYTF. The CDR3 nucleotides are TGCAGTGCGTCCGCAGGGGCCTATGGCTACACCTTC.

This clonotype showed up many times. The chain has TRBV12-3 or TRBV12-4 and TRBJ1-6; maybe TRBD1 (5 bases). This CDR3 is 17 amino acids long. The V and J ends lost 5 bases and 0 bases respectively, with 14 bases between them. The DNA of the CDR3 is TGTGCCAGCAGTCCAAGGGGTGGATTCTCCTATAATTCACCCCTCCACTTT. It codes for CASSPRGGFSYNSPLHF.

This clonotype was seen repeatedly, ten times or more. This chain uses TRBV3-1 with TRBJ1-2; D uncertain. The CDR3 loop spans 15 amino acids. The V gene's germline CDR1 is LGHDT and CDR2 YNNKEL (reference sequence). V lost 4 bases, J lost 2 bases, and 14 bases lay in between. Written as DNA, the CDR3 is TGTGCCAGCAGCCCCCGTTTCTCGGGAAACTATGGCTACACCTTC. It is translated as CASSPRFSGNYGYTF.

This clonotype was observed at least ten times. V usage is TRBV2 and J usage is TRBJ2-1; 10 bases fit TRBD2. This CDR3 contains 16 residues. Trimming removed 6 bases from V and 0 bases from J; junction bases left unmatched: 5. Germline V lookup: CDR1 SNHLY, CDR2 FYNNEI. The CDR3: CASSGLAVPSYNEQFF. CDR3 nucleotide sequence: TGTGCCAGCAGCGGACTAGCGGTACCCTCCTACAATGAGCAGTTCTTC.

This clonotype was picked up many times. This rearrangement joins TRBV5-1 to TRBJ1-1; D is possibly TRBD1 (5 bases). CDR3 size: 13 residues. The ends were cut back, 0 bases at V and 6 bases at J, with 9 bases in the middle. CDR1 and CDR2 from the germline V gene are SGHRS and YFSETQ. The CDR3 reads CASSLGPGAEAFF. CDR3 DNA: TGCGCCAGCAGCTTGGGTCCGGGGGCTGAAGCTTTCTTT.

This clonotype was observed at least ten times. This sequence joins TRBV4-2 and TRBJ1-2; 9 positions match TRBD1. CDR3 size: 15 residues. The trim removed 0 bases at V and 4 bases at J, leaving 3 bases unmatched. Germline V lookup: CDR1 LGHNA, CDR2 YNFKEQ. CDR3 bases: TGTGCCAGCAGCCAAGATGGGACAGGGTTCTATGGCTACACCTTC. Protein product: CASSQDGTGFYGYTF.

This clonotype was seen at least ten times. The chain uses TRBV11-2 and TRBJ1-1; D unclear. Trimming removed 3 bases at V and 0 bases at J, with 8 bases between. The CDR3 is 14 residues long. In germline, CDR1 is SGHAT, CDR2 FQNNGV. For the CDR3, the DNA is TGTGCCAGCAGCTTTCCCGGGCTGAACACTGAAGCTTTCTTT. Its translation is CASSFPGLNTEAFF.